One and the same sample provided the 23 T cell receptor beta chains below, sequenced in a study of cytomegalovirus exposure and HLA in healthy donors (dated by TCRdb to the late 2010s). The method behind the library was the immunoSEQ multiplex PCR assay. A mixture of 60 forward primers for TCR Vbeta segments and 13 reverse primers for TCR Jbeta segments was used in the multiplex PCR. What TCRdb holds here is the immuneACCESS table cut down to in-frame rearrangements. Part of the clones is not present; checked against another copy, under half of the missing clones reflect an unresolved V gene, and the others are unexplained. This sample gives 40,000 to 50,000 clones in total; approximately 70% of them show up just once. The biggest ten clones account for approximately 6% of the sample. Material for sequencing was PBMCs. The origin of the receptors is a young man in good health and CMV-seronegative.

The V gene is TRBV5-1, the J gene TRBJ1-1; D call uncertain. Trimming took 2 bases from V and 1 from J, leaving 6 bases between them. The CDR3 spans 13 residues. Germline CDR1 reads SGHRS; CDR2 reads YFSETQ. Here the CDR3 DNA reads TGCGCCAGCAGCTTTACAACGAACACTGAAGCTTTCTTT. Its translation is CASSFTTNTEAFF.

The V gene is TRBV7-9, the J gene TRBJ2-7; 8 bases agree with TRBD1. The CDR3 is 15 amino acids. From germline, CDR1 is SEHNR and CDR2 FQNEAQ (reference sequence). Germline trimming cut 5 bases from V and 3 bases from J; bases unmatched to any gene: 9. Here the CDR3 DNA reads TGTGCCAGCAGCCCTAGACAGGGGATTGGCTACGAGCAGTACTTC. As protein: CASSPRQGIGYEQYF. Looking up the rest from reference TRBV7-9 and TRBJ2-7 gives the full variable domain: DTGVSQNPRHKITKRGQNVTFRCDPISEHNRLYWYRQTLGQGPEFLTYFQNEAQLEKSRLLSDRFSAERPKGSFSTLEIQRTEQGDSAMYLCASSPRQGIGYEQYFGPGTRLTVT.

This clone occurred a few times. V and J are TRBV6-4 and TRBJ2-1; possible D gene TRBD2, 6 bases. This CDR3 comprises 17 residues. The V and J ends lost 4 bases and 6 bases respectively, with 22 bases between them. Germline V CDR1 and CDR2: MRHNA, SNTAGT. The CDR3 coding sequence is TGTGCCAGCAGTGTAGGAGGGCGGGTGGACGCCGCCAATGAGCAGTTCTTC. This gives the protein CASSVGGRVDAANEQFF.

The rearrangement joins TRBV18 to TRBJ1-1; a possible D gene is TRBD1 (5 bases). V lost 1 base to trimming and J lost 5 bases, with 17 bases between them. The CDR3 covers 16 residues. Germline lookup yields CDR1 KGHSH and CDR2 LQKENI. The CDR3 here is CASSPRQGFSNTEAFF. The CDR3 region has the DNA TGTGCCAGCTCACCACGGCAGGGCTTTAGTAATACTGAAGCTTTCTTT. Full variable domain (remainder filled in from reference TRBV18 and TRBJ1-1): NAGVMQNPRHLVRRRGQEARLRCSPMKGHSHVYWYRQLPEEGLKFMVYLQKENIIDESGMPKERFSAEFPKEGPSILRIQQVVRGDSAAYFCASSPRQGFSNTEAFFGQGTRLTVV.

This chain links TRBV29-1 with TRBJ1-6, with 8 bases that match TRBD1. J gave up 8 bases and V 4 bases, and 7 bases lay outside the gene matches. The CDR3 runs to 14 residues. In germline, CDR1 is SQVTM, CDR2 ANQGSEA. The CDR3 spells CSVAPGGVDSPLHF. CDR3 nucleotide sequence: TGCAGCGTTGCCCCAGGGGGCGTTGATTCACCCCTCCACTTT. The full variable domain, its missing parts supplied by reference TRBV29-1 and TRBJ1-6, is SAVISQKPSRDICQRGTSLTIQCQVDSQVTMMFWYRQQPGQSLTLIATANQGSEATYESGFVIDKFPISRPNLTFSTLTVSNMSPEDSSIYLCSVAPGGVDSPLHFGNGTRLTVT.

The chain carries TRBV2 and TRBJ1-1; no firm D call. The CDR3 is 13 amino acids. Trimming cost V 0 bases and J 7 bases, with 9 bases left between them. Germline CDR1 SNHLY, CDR2 FYNNEI. The CDR3 loop reads CASSEALGVEAFF. In DNA, the CDR3 is TGTGCCAGCAGTGAAGCGCTCGGGGTTGAAGCTTTCTTT.

The chain couples TRBV30 to TRBJ2-2; no definite D call. V was cut by 2 bases and J by 5 bases, with 3 bases left in between. The CDR3 sequence is 11 residues long. The germline CDR1 and CDR2 sequences are GTSNPN and SVGIG (reference sequence). CDR3 sequence reads: CAWSQTGELFF. The CDR3 DNA reads TGTGCCTGGAGTCAAACCGGGGAGCTGTTTTTT.

This rearrangement joins TRBV7-9 to TRBJ2-1; the D gene is possibly TRBD1 (5 bases). With 5 bases removed from V and 5 bases from J, the gap between germline ends came to 22 bases. Germline V gene sequence: CDR1 SEHNR, CDR2 FQNEAQ (reference sequence). CDR3 size: 17 residues. The CDR3 sequence is CASSPLRRLGQDNEQFF. The DNA of the CDR3 is TGTGCCAGCAGCCCCTTAAGGCGTCTCGGACAAGACAATGAGCAGTTCTTC.

The rearrangement uses TRBV5-5 and TRBJ2-7; D ambiguous. CDR1 is SGHKS and CDR2 is YYEKEE in the germline V gene (reference sequence). This CDR3 has 15 amino acids. V lost 4 bases and J lost 0, with 14 bases in between. CDR3 region: CASSALAGYSYEQYF. The CDR3 coding sequence is TGTGCCAGCAGCGCCCTCGCAGGTTACTCCTACGAGCAGTACTTC.

This rearrangement joins TRBV4-2 to TRBJ2-3, with TRBD2 matching over 9 bases. Germline lookup yields CDR1 LGHNA and CDR2 YNFKEQ. The V and J ends lost 2 bases and 3 bases, in that order; junction bases with no gene match: 15. The CDR3 sequence is 19 residues long. This CDR3 is CASSQPKSLGLARTDTQYF. CDR3 nucleotide sequence: TGTGCCAGCAGCCAACCAAAGTCCCTGGGACTAGCTCGAACAGATACGCAGTATTTT.

The chain joins TRBV18 to TRBJ2-3, with TRBD2 identical over 11 bases. Germline V gene lookup returns CDR1 KGHSH and CDR2 LQKENI. The length of the CDR3 is 17 residues. Trimming at V came to 0 bases and at J to 0 bases, leaving 2 bases not matched to a gene. The CDR3 protein is CASSPPRTSGSTDTQYF. CDR3 DNA: TGTGCCAGCTCACCACCCCGGACTAGCGGGAGCACAGATACGCAGTATTTT.

In this sample, this clone turned up a few times. V is TRBV27 and J is TRBJ2-7; 7 nucleotides agree with TRBD1. The V and J ends lost 3 bases and 0 bases, in that order; junction bases with no gene match: 5. The CDR3 is made up of 15 amino acids. Germline values: CDR1 MNHEY, CDR2 SMNVEV (reference sequence). The CDR3 DNA follows: TGTGCCAGCAGTTTGGGTAGGGGGCTCTCCTACGAGCAGTACTTC. Its protein product is CASSLGRGLSYEQYF.

This clone occurred once. The chain combines TRBV6-5 with TRBJ2-5; no clear D gene. The DNA matches TRBJ2-7 better at its end, which makes the J call doubtful. Germline V gene lookup returns CDR1 MNHEY and CDR2 SVGAGI. This CDR3 contains 11 residues. CDR3 coding DNA: TGTGCCAGCAGTTCCACCTACGAGCAGTACTTC. Its protein is CASSSTYEQYF.

V usage is TRBV10-3 and J usage is TRBJ2-3; possible D gene TRBD2, 5 bases. CDR3 length: 13 residues. The V gene lost 4 bases and the J gene lost 0 bases, with 5 bases spanning the gap. Germline values: CDR1 ENHRY, CDR2 SYGVKD. The CDR3 sequence is CAISGTSTDTQYF. The DNA for the CDR3 is TGTGCCATCAGTGGGACTAGCACAGATACGCAGTATTTT.

The chain combines TRBV5-6 with TRBJ2-2, with a weak D call TRBD1 (5 bases). Per the germline V gene, CDR1 is SGHDT and CDR2 is YYEEEE. Trimming removed 2 bases at V and 9 bases at J, with 17 bases between. CDR3 length: 15 amino acids. DNA for the CDR3: TGTGCCAGCAGCTTCATCAGGGATGGTGGTCGGGAGCTGTTTTTT. This encodes CASSFIRDGGRELFF.

This clone was counted only a few times. The V gene is TRBV5-1, the J gene TRBJ2-2; 14 bases match TRBD2. Germline assignment: CDR1 SGHRS and CDR2 YFSETQ. The CDR3 spans 15 residues. V lost 3 bases, J lost 10 bases, and 5 bases stayed unmatched. The CDR3 region has the DNA TGCGCCAGCAGCTCGGGACTAGCGGGAGTCGAGGAGCTGTTTTTT. Translated: CASSSGLAGVEELFF.

The V and J genes are TRBV10-3 and TRBJ2-1, with D possibly being TRBD2 (5 bases). Between the trimmed V and J ends, which lost 2 bases and 6 bases, there was a span of 14 bases. The germline gives CDR1 ENHRY, CDR2 SYGVKD. The CDR3 has 15 residues. CDR3 nucleotides: TGTGCCATCAGTGAGCGCGTCGGGAACTCCAATGAGCAGTTCTTC. It yields the protein CAISERVGNSNEQFF.

The rearrangement joins TRBV6-1 to TRBJ1-1; D unclear. Germline values: CDR1 MNHNS, CDR2 SASEGT. The CDR3 is 12 residues long. Trimming left V 7 bases short and J 4 bases short, with 10 bases between. DNA for the CDR3: TGTGCCAGCACCCACTCCGGCACTGAAGCTTTCTTT. It is translated as CASTHSGTEAFF.

The rearrangement uses TRBV25-1 and TRBJ2-7; 12 bases are a match to TRBD2. The junction had 2 bases not matched to a gene; V was cut back by 7 bases and J by 4 bases. This CDR3 spans 13 amino acids. Germline lookup yields CDR1 MGHDK and CDR2 SYGVNS. CDR3 DNA sequence: TGTGCCAGCATGCTAGCGGGAGGGTACGAGCAGTACTTC. This sequence encodes CASMLAGGYEQYF.

The chain is built from TRBV11-2 and TRBJ2-5; possible D gene TRBD2, 6 bases. Germline V gene data show CDR1 as SGHAT and CDR2 as FQNNGV. The CDR3 has 15 amino acids. V was cut by 5 bases and J by 5 bases, with 18 bases left in between. CDR3 protein: CASSLGTLAGETQYF. The CDR3 nucleotides are TGTGCCAGCAGCCTCGGGACCCTCGCGGGGGAGACCCAGTACTTC. The full variable domain, with the rest looked up from reference TRBV11-2 and TRBJ2-5, is EAGVAQSPRYKIIEKRQSVAFWCNPISGHATLYWYQQILGQGPKLLIQFQNNGVVDDSQLPKDRFSAERLKGVDSTLKIQPAKLEDSAVYLCASSLGTLAGETQYFGPGTRLLVL.

The chain joins TRBV7-6 to TRBJ2-7; 8 nucleotides agree with TRBD2. The CDR3 totals 15 residues. Germline V lookup: CDR1 SGHVS, CDR2 FNYEAQ. J gave up 2 bases and V 1 base, and 4 bases lay outside the gene matches. The CDR3: CASSLENSGAYEQYF. CDR3 DNA sequence: TGTGCCAGCAGCTTAGAAAATAGCGGGGCCTACGAGCAGTACTTC.

The gene calls are TRBV19 and TRBJ2-1; 10 bases map to TRBD2. The CDR3 is 13 amino acids. Germline loops: CDR1 LNHDA, CDR2 SQIVND (reference sequence). The junction had 6 bases not matched to a gene; V was cut back by 7 bases and J by 9 bases. CDR3 bases: TGTGCCAGTACACTAGCGGGAAGTCGTGAGCAGTTCTTC. Protein: CASTLAGSREQFF.

The chain couples TRBV7-8 to TRBJ2-1, with 10 bases matching TRBD2. The trim removed 3 bases at V and 9 bases at J, leaving 8 bases unmatched. Germline CDR1 reads SGHVS; CDR2 reads FQNEAQ. CDR3 length equals 15 residues. In nucleotides, the CDR3 is TGTGCCAGCAGCTTTGACCTAGCGGGGGACGGTGAGCAGTTCTTC. Translated: CASSFDLAGDGEQFF. Based on the CDR3 plus reference TRBV7-8 and TRBJ2-1, the full variable domain is GAGVSQSPRYKVAKRGQDVALRCDPISGHVSLFWYQQALGQGPEFLTYFQNEAQLDKSGLPSDRFFAERPEGSVSTLKIQRTQQEDSAVYLCASSFDLAGDGEQFFGPGTRLTVL.